This T cell receptor (beta chain) is from a study of blood T cells in healthy people across ages. Using a J-beta primer mix together with a sample-barcoded 5' primer, a second PCR was run for roughly 7 to 12 cycles. Each CDR3 protein gets one entry after TCRdb re-called the 5' RACE reads with MiXCR. The sample lists roughly 800,000 distinct CDR3 sequences; around 24% were seen once. Germline assignment: CDR1 SGHAT and CDR2 FQNNGV. The CDR3 is 16 residues long. Between the trimmed V and J ends, which lost 2 bases and 6 bases, there was a span of 19 bases. This clonotype was picked up one time. These data were likewise used in another study, on T cells of mothers and their children. That source adds: All donors were healthy and Caucasian; they were a few mothers and their six children. Reads obtained per mother exceeded 9.5 million TCR beta CDR3 reads, with 3 million to 3.5 million obtained per child. Clones that were microchimeric and persistent were not detected among T cells.

The TCR was taken from a boy aged 5 to 17 in good health. What was sequenced was blood. This chain connects TRBV11-2 to TRBJ1-1; D not certain. In DNA form, the CDR3 reads TGTGCCAGCAGCTTAAAGATCCAGGTCGGACCCGCTGAAGCTTTCTTT. Translating gives CASSLKIQVGPAEAFF.